In this sample, the clone carrying this TCR beta chain turned up a few times. The antigen is not known. The length of the CDR3 is 15 residues. From germline, CDR1 is MNHEY and CDR2 SMNVEV (reference sequence). V lost 2 bases to trimming and J lost 0 bases, with 9 bases between them. The data are from a study of T cells after yellow fever vaccination. Overall study results and limits: FACS-sorted repertoires could contain abundant clonotypes contaminating from the bulk population.

Conversion of TCR transcripts into cDNA relied on 5'RACE template switching, which added a universal primer site and UMIs. TCRdb reprocessed the 5' RACE reads with MiXCR, giving one entry per CDR3 protein. The sample yields 300,000 to 400,000 distinct CDR3 sequences, around 4.1% seen once. The sample was PBMCs, taken 5 days after the yellow fever booster vaccination. The chain carries TRBV27 and TRBJ2-3, with D unclear. This receptor was taken from a man between 18 and 29 years old who received the YFV17D yellow fever vaccine. CDR3 in amino acids: CASSLGLLSTDTQYF. CDR3 bases: TGTGCCAGCAGTTTAGGGCTGCTAAGCACAGATACGCAGTATTTT.